The clone carrying this TCR beta chain was seen a few times. Its target is not known. The J segment lost 7 bases and the V segment lost 5 bases, leaving 16 bases of the junction unmatched. This CDR3 has 16 amino acids. Germline CDR1 SGHTA, CDR2 FQGTGA. The record originates from a study of cytomegalovirus exposure and HLA in healthy donors. Study outcomes and limitations: Later, an analysis found that common viral pathogens appeared to be linked with several of the most significant clusters. In a later analysis, DRB1 alleles had the most associated TCRs; HLA-C alleles the fewest. Previously analyzed data showed that most TCR beta V segments were productive at a frequency of about 87% or about 30%.

PCR primers comprised 60 Vbeta and 13 Jbeta primers. Repertoires were generated with immunoSEQ multiplex PCR, while TCRdb's copy carries only in-frame clones and drops some. This sample has fewer than 250,000 clones, with about 86% found just once. The specimen was PBMCs. This receptor was identified in a man aged 35 to 55 in good health and CMV-seropositive. V is TRBV7-3 and J is TRBJ1-2; the match to TRBD1 covers 7 bases. The CDR3 nucleotides are TGTGCCAGCAGCCCCCTACGGCCGGGACAGTCCGCTGGCTACACCTTC. Translated: CASSPLRPGQSAGYTF.